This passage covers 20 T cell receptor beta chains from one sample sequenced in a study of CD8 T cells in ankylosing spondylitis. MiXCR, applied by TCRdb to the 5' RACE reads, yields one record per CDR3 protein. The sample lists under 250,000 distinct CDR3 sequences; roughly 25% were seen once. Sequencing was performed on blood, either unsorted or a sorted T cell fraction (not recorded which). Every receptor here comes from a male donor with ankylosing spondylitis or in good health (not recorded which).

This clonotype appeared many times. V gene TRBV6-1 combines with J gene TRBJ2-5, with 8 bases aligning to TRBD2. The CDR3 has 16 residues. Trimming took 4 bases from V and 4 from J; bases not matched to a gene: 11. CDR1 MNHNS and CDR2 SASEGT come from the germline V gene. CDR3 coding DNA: TGTGCCAGCAGTGCTCGGGGGGCGGGAGGACGAGAGACCCAGTACTTC. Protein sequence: CASSARGAGGRETQYF.

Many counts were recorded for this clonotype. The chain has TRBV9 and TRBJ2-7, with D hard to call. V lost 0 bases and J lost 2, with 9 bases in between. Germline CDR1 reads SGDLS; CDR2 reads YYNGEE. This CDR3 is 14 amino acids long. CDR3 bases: TGTGCCAGCAGCGTAGCCCCCTTCCCCTACGAGCAGTACTTC. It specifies CASSVAPFPYEQYF.

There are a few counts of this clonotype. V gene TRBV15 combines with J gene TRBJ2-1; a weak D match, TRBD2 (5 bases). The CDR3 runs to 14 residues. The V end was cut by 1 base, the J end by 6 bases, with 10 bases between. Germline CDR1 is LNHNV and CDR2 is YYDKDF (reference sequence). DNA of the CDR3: TGTGCCACCAGCAGAGCGGGATCGAGCAATGAGCAGTTCTTC. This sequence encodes CATSRAGSSNEQFF.

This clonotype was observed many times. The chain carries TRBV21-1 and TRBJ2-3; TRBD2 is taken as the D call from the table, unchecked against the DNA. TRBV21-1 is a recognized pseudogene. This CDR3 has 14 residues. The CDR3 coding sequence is TGTGCCAGCAGTCCCGCCAGACTCACAGATACGCAGTATTTT. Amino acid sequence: CASSPARLTDTQYF.

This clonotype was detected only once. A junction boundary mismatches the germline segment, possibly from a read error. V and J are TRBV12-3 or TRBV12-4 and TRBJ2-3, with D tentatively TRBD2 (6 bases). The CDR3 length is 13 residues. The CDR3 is CTSSSGHTDTQYF. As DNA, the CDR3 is TGTACCAGTAGCAGCGGGCACACAGATACGCAGTATTTT.

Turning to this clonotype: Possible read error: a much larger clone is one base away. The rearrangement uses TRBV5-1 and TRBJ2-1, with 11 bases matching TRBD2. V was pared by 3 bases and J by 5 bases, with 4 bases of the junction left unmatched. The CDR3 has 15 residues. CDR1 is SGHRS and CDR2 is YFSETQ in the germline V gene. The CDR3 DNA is TGCGCCAGCAGCTCGGGACTAGCGGTGAACAATGAGCAGTTCTTC. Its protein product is CASSSGLAVNNEQFF.

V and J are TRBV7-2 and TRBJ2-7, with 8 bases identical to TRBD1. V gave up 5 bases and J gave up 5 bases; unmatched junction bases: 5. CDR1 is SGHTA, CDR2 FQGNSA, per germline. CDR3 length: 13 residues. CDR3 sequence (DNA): TGTGCCAGCAGCGCCCAGACAGGGGACGAGCAGTACTTC. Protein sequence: CASSAQTGDEQYF.

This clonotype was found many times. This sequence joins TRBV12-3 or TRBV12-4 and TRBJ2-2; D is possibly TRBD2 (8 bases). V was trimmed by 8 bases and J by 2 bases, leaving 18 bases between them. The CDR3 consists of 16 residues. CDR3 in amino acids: CASRGGRDRNTGELFF. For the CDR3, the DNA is TGTGCCAGCCGCGGGGGGAGGGACAGAAACACCGGGGAGCTGTTTTTT.

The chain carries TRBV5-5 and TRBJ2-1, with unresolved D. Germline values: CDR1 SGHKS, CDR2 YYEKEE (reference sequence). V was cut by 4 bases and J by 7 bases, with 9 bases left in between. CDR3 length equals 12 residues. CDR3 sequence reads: CASSPGYNEQFF. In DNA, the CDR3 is TGTGCCAGCAGCCCAGGTTATAATGAGCAGTTCTTC.

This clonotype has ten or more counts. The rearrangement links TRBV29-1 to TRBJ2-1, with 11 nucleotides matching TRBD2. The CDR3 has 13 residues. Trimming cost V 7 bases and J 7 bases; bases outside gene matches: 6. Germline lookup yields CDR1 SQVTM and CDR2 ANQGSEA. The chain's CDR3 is CSAGWTSGNEQFF. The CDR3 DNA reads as TGCAGCGCCGGTTGGACTAGCGGGAATGAGCAGTTCTTC.

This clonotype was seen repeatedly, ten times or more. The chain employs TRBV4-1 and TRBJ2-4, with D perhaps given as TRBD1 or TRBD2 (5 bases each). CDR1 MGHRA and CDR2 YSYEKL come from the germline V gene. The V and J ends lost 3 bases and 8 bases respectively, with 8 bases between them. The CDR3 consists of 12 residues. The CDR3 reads CASSQRGDIQYF. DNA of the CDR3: TGCGCCAGCAGCCAGAGGGGCGACATTCAGTACTTC.

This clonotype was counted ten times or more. CDR3 coding DNA: TGCGCCAGCAGCGCGGGACAGGAGAGCTACGAGCAGTACTTC. It specifies CASSAGQESYEQYF. The V gene is TRBV5-1, the J gene TRBJ2-7, with 8 bases that match TRBD1. Trimming took 4 bases from V and 3 from J; bases not matched to a gene: 6. This CDR3 spans 14 amino acids. The germline CDR1 and CDR2 sequences are SGHRS and YFSETQ.

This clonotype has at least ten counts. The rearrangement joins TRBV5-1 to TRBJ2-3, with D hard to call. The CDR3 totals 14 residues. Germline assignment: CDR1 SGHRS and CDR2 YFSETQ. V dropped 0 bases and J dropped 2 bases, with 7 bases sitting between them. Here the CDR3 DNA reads TGCGCCAGCAGCTTGGGACACTACACAGATACGCAGTATTTT. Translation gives CASSLGHYTDTQYF.

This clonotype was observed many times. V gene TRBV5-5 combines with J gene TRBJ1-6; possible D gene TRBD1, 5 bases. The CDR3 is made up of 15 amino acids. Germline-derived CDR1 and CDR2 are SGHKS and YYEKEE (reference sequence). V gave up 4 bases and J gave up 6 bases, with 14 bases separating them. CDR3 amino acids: CASSPYEGLNSPLHF. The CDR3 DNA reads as TGTGCCAGCAGCCCGTATGAGGGACTTAATTCACCCCTCCACTTT.

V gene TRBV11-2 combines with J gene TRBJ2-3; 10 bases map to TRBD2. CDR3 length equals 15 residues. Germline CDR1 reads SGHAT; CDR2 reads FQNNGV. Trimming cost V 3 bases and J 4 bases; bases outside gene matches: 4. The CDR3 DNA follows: TGTGCCAGCAGCTTGCTAGCGGGAGACCCAGATACGCAGTATTTT. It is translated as CASSLLAGDPDTQYF.

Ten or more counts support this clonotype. The CDR3 DNA sequence: TGTGCCAGCAGCACGGATTCGGGCAATCAGCCCCAGCATTTT. Protein product: CASSTDSGNQPQHF. The gene calls are TRBV3-1 and TRBJ1-5; D remains ambiguous. The CDR3 runs 14 residues. Germline V gene data show CDR1 as LGHDT and CDR2 as YNNKEL (reference sequence). Trimming cost V 5 bases and J 2 bases, with 10 bases left between them.

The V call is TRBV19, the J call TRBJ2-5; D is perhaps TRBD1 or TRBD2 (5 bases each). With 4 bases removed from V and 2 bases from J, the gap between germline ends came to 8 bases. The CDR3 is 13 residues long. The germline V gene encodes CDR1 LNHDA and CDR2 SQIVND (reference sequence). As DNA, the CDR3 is TGTGCCAGTAGTAGAGGGGCGCAAGAGACCCAGTACTTC. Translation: CASSRGAQETQYF. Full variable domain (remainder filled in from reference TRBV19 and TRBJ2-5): DGGITQSPKYLFRKEGQNVTLSCEQNLNHDAMYWYRQDPGQGLRLIYYSQIVNDFQKGDIAEGYSVSREKKESFPLTVTSAQKNPTAFYLCASSRGAQETQYFGPGTRLLVL.

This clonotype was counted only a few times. CDR3 amino acids: CASGTQMANNEQFF. The DNA for the CDR3 is TGTGCTAGTGGGACACAGATGGCCAACAATGAGCAGTTCTTC. J is TRBJ2-1 and V is TRBV12-5; no clear D gene. Germline CDR1 reads LGHNT; CDR2 reads FRNRAP. V lost 6 bases and J lost 5, with 14 bases in between. The CDR3 has 14 residues. The entire variable domain, with the rest obtained from reference TRBV12-5 and TRBJ2-1, is as follows: DARVTQTPRHKVTEMGQEVTMRCQPILGHNTVFWYRQTMMQGLELLAYFRNRAPLDDSGMPKDRFSAEMPDATLATLKIQPSEPRDSAVYFCASGTQMANNEQFFGPGTRLTVL.

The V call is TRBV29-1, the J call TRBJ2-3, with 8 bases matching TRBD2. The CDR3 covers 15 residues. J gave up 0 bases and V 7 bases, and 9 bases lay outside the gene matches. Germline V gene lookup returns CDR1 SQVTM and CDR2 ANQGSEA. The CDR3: CSAALAGSSTDTQYF. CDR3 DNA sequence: TGCAGCGCTGCCCTAGCGGGTTCTAGCACAGATACGCAGTATTTT.

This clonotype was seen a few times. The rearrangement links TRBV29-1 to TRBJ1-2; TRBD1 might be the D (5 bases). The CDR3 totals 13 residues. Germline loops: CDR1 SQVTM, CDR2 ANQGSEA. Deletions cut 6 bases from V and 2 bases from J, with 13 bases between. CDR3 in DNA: TGCAGCGTCAAGAGGGGAGGGAACTATGGCTACACCTTC. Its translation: CSVKRGGNYGYTF.